Listed below are T cell receptor beta chains from one sample, sequenced in a study of blood T cell repertoires in COVID-19. The method was immunoSEQ multiplex PCR; TCRdb's version includes in-frame clones alone and lacks a portion of them. The table lists approximately 59,000 clones, around 83% of them singletons. The sequenced material came from peripheral blood. All receptors derive from a woman of 80 years or more with acute or convalescent COVID-19. Each CDR3 is given with its conserved first and last residue. Each record gives: D gene, V gene, J gene, clone size, CDR3 protein, CDR3 DNA. D genes are given only for firm matches. Rows give clone size only sometimes, using once, few, many, or a class for an expanded clone.

>NA|TRBV4-1|TRBJ2-7|NA
CASSQGAGVAYEQYF
TGCGCCAGCAGCCAAGGGGCAGGGGTAGCCTACGAGCAGTACTTC
>NA|TRBV20-1|TRBJ2-5|NA
CSAREKTQYF
TGCAGTGCTAGGGAGAAGACCCAGTACTTC
>NA|TRBV30|TRBJ1-4|NA
CAWSVGVNEKLFF
TGTGCCTGGAGTGTGGGAGTTAATGAAAAACTGTTTTTT
>TRBD1|TRBV4-2|TRBJ1-2|once
CASSQVQGQGIGYTF
TGTGCCAGCAGCCAAGTGCAAGGACAGGGAATTGGCTACACCTTC
>TRBD2|TRBV7-2|TRBJ2-3|NA
CASRPGTSADTQYF
TGTGCCAGCAGGCCCGGGACTAGCGCAGATACGCAGTATTTT
>TRBD1|TRBV7-8|TRBJ1-1|NA
CASSLTGLVTEAFF
TGTGCCAGCAGCTTGACAGGGTTGGTTACTGAAGCTTTCTTT
>NA|TRBV30|TRBJ1-5|once
CAWSASSNQPQHF
TGTGCCTGGAGTGCGTCTAGCAATCAGCCCCAGCATTTT
>TRBD2|TRBV4-2|TRBJ2-7|NA
CASSQGSGGVYEQYF
TGTGCCAGCAGCCAAGGTAGCGGGGGGGTCTACGAGCAGTACTTC
>NA|TRBV14|TRBJ2-7|few
CASSQVYRDTHYEQYF
TGTGCCAGCAGCCAAGTCTACCGGGACACTCACTACGAGCAGTACTTC
>NA|TRBV11-1|TRBJ1-2|NA
CASSLGTNYGYTF
TGTGCCAGCAGCTTAGGGACAAACTATGGCTACACCTTC
>NA|TRBV18|TRBJ2-6|NA
CASSPEAGANVLTF
TGTGCCAGCTCACCAGAGGCTGGGGCCAACGTCCTGACTTTC
>NA|TRBV20-1|TRBJ1-2|once
CSARAGGGYTF
TGCAGTGCTAGAGCGGGGGGCGGCTACACCTTC
>NA|TRBV27|TRBJ2-3|NA
CASSPTRLPTDTQYF
TGTGCCAGCAGTCCTACCCGCCTTCCCACAGATACGCAGTATTTT
>NA|TRBV4-3|TRBJ1-5|NA
CASSQGQGNQPQHF
TGCGCCAGCAGCCAAGGCCAGGGTAATCAGCCCCAGCATTTT
>NA|TRBV30|TRBJ1-2|NA
CAWNPGATARGYTF
TGTGCCTGGAACCCGGGTGCCACGGCCCGTGGCTACACCTTC
>TRBD2|TRBV6-2/TRBV6-3|TRBJ2-1|NA
CASSNTGLDTFF
TGTGCCAGCAGTAATACCGGACTAGATACGTTCTTC
>NA|TRBV6-2/TRBV6-3|TRBJ1-5|NA
CASSYAGNNQPQHF
TGTGCCAGCAGTTACGCCGGGAACAATCAGCCCCAGCATTTT
>TRBD2|TRBV5-1|TRBJ2-7|NA
CASSFGLAGVFSYEQYF
TGCGCCAGCAGCTTCGGACTAGCGGGAGTCTTCTCCTACGAGCAGTACTTC
>TRBD1|TRBV19|TRBJ1-5|NA
CASRLRDRGDQPQHF
TGTGCCAGTAGACTCCGGGACAGGGGAGACCAGCCCCAGCATTTT
>NA|TRBV14|TRBJ1-6|NA
CASSQDVQVRSPLHF
TGTGCCAGCAGCCAAGATGTCCAGGTTCGATCACCCCTCCACTTT
>TRBD1|TRBV4-1|TRBJ1-6|NA
CASSQEAAGQLNSPLHF
TGCGCCAGCAGCCAAGAAGCGGCGGGACAGCTTAATTCACCCCTCCACTTT
>NA|TRBV29-1|TRBJ2-5|NA
CSVDFSGETQYF
TGCAGCGTTGATTTTTCGGGGGAGACCCAGTACTTC
>NA|TRBV19|TRBJ2-3|NA
CASSIGPPSDTQYF
TGTGCCAGTAGTATTGGGCCGCCGTCGGATACGCAGTATTTT
>NA|TRBV27|TRBJ1-6|NA
CASSSGFSGSSYNSPLHF
TGTGCCAGCAGTAGCGGGTTTTCCGGGAGCTCCTATAATTCACCCCTCCACTTT
>NA|TRBV5-4|TRBJ2-2|NA
CASSLGAGNTGELFF
TGTGCCAGCAGCTTGGGGGCAGGGAACACCGGGGAGCTGTTTTTT
>TRBD1|TRBV29-1|TRBJ1-1|NA
CSVVGTGGFTEAFF
TGCAGCGTTGTGGGGACAGGGGGGTTCACTGAAGCTTTCTTT
>NA|TRBV11-2|TRBJ2-3|NA
CATRDFYTDTQYF
TGTGCCACCCGGGACTTTTACACAGATACGCAGTATTTT
>TRBD1|TRBV28|TRBJ2-7|once
CASSSRTGHGEQYF
TGTGCCAGCAGTTCCCGGACAGGACATGGCGAGCAGTACTTC
>NA|TRBV19|TRBJ1-2|NA
CASSIVAGSNYGYTF
TGTGCCAGTAGTATAGTCGCCGGTTCTAACTATGGCTACACCTTC
>NA|TRBV18|TRBJ1-5|once
CASSPRREGQPQHF
TGTGCCAGCTCCCCAAGACGGGAAGGGCAGCCCCAGCATTTT
>NA|TRBV25-1|TRBJ2-7|NA
CASSSKGHLYEQYF
TGTGCCAGCAGTTCCAAGGGACACCTCTACGAGCAGTACTTC
>NA|TRBV19|TRBJ1-2|NA
CASHRAGNYGYTF
TGTGCCAGTCACAGGGCAGGCAACTATGGCTACACCTTC
>TRBD2|TRBV2|TRBJ2-1|NA
CASKMGLGSYNEQFF
TGTGCCAGCAAGATGGGACTAGGCTCCTACAATGAGCAGTTCTTC
>NA|TRBV7-2|TRBJ1-1|few
CASSSEPGFGTEAFF
TGTGCCAGCAGCTCCGAGCCGGGATTCGGCACTGAAGCTTTCTTT
>TRBD2|TRBV27|TRBJ2-5|NA
CASSFGGGQETQYF
TGTGCCAGCAGTTTTGGGGGGGGGCAAGAGACCCAGTACTTC
>NA|TRBV5-1|TRBJ1-4|once
CASSLDFTAGLNEKLFF
TGCGCCAGCAGCTTGGATTTCACGGCAGGCCTTAATGAAAAACTGTTTTTT
>NA|TRBV19|TRBJ1-5|NA
CASSSTAGGGVSNQPQHF
TGTGCCAGTAGTAGTACCGCGGGGGGAGGTGTTTCCAATCAGCCCCAGCATTTT
>NA|TRBV7-2|TRBJ1-2|NA
CASSLRQDHGYTF
TGTGCCAGCAGCTTGCGACAGGACCATGGCTACACCTTC
>TRBD2|TRBV3-1/TRBV3-2|TRBJ2-1|NA
CASSHNGGGYNEQFF
TGTGCCAGCAGCCACAATGGGGGAGGGTACAATGAGCAGTTCTTC
>NA|TRBV9|TRBJ2-2|NA
CASSPLPGLANTGELFF
TGTGCCAGCAGCCCTCTCCCCGGACTCGCAAACACCGGGGAGCTGTTTTTT
>NA|TRBV7-6|TRBJ2-3|once
CASSLEPLSPGGITDTQYF
TGTGCCAGCAGCTTAGAACCCCTCTCCCCCGGCGGGATCACAGATACGCAGTATTTT
>TRBD1|TRBV7-9|TRBJ2-7|NA
CASSFGDRDYEQYF
TGTGCCAGCAGCTTCGGGGACAGGGACTACGAGCAGTACTTC
>NA|TRBV3-1/TRBV3-2|TRBJ1-4|NA
CASSHSNRAGVTNEKLFF
TGTGCCAGCAGCCACTCCAACAGGGCTGGGGTTACTAATGAAAAACTGTTTTTT
>TRBD2|TRBV4-3|TRBJ2-2|NA
CASSHYGAGGSKAGELFF
TGCGCCAGCAGCCACTACGGAGCGGGGGGGAGTAAGGCCGGGGAGCTGTTTTTT
>NA|TRBV4-3|TRBJ2-2|NA
CASSQDRRVGKSWTGELFF
TGCGCCAGCAGCCAAGATCGGAGGGTCGGAAAGTCGTGGACCGGGGAGCTGTTTTTT
>NA|TRBV18|TRBJ1-3|NA
CASSQQGSGNTIYF
TGTGCCAGCAGTCAACAGGGTTCGGGAAACACCATATATTTT
>NA|TRBV2|TRBJ1-4|once
CASKGAGVTNEKLFF
TGTGCCAGCAAAGGAGCGGGGGTAACTAATGAAAAACTGTTTTTT
>NA|TRBV11-2|TRBJ2-7|NA
CASSPPGYEQYF
TGTGCCAGCAGTCCCCCCGGGTACGAGCAGTACTTC
>NA|TRBV5-1|TRBJ1-1|NA
CASSLAVYDTEAFF
TGCGCCAGCAGCTTGGCCGTCTATGACACTGAAGCTTTCTTT
>NA|TRBV5-6|TRBJ1-2|NA
CASSTQGNPYGYTF
TGTGCCAGCAGCACTCAGGGGAACCCCTATGGCTACACCTTC
>NA|TRBV29-1|TRBJ1-2|NA
CSVDPGNRIKDGYTF
TGCAGCGTTGACCCCGGTAACAGGATTAAAGATGGCTACACCTTC